This T cell receptor beta chain was obtained from a study of OX40 agonist ivuxolimab in advanced cancers. The CDR3 contains 16 residues. The V end was cut by 1 base, the J end by 2 bases, with 14 bases between. Germline V gives CDR1 SEHNR, CDR2 FQNEAQ (reference sequence). Clones were read by immunoSEQ multiplex PCR, and TCRdb kept only the in-frame ones, dropping some. This table has under 70,000 clones, about 93% appearing once. In regard to this clone: Distinct nucleotide sequences in the sample also encode this CDR3.

The source of this sequence is an adult with an advanced solid tumor such as melanoma, head and neck, liver or kidney cancer. V usage is TRBV7-9 and J usage is TRBJ1-2, with D possibly TRBD1 on 6 matching bases. Sequenced here: CD4+ or CD8+ T cells sorted from blood, sampled in a trial of the OX40 agonist ivuxolimab. The CDR3 is CASSLGPGTPNYGYTF. In DNA form, the CDR3 reads TGTGCCAGCAGCTTAGGGCCCGGGACACCCAACTATGGCTACACCTTC.